These T cell receptor beta chains were read from a single sample in a study of TIL therapy for anti-PD-1-resistant metastatic lung cancer. Repertoires were generated with immunoSEQ multiplex PCR, while TCRdb's copy carries only in-frame clones and drops some. The sample records 50,000 to 70,000 clones, around 69% being singletons. The input for sequencing was blood, taken at baseline. All receptors derive from a person aged 25 to 80 with non-small cell lung cancer. CDR3s include the opening cysteine and the closing phenylalanine or tryptophan. Each record gives: V gene, J gene, clone size, D gene, CDR3 protein, CDR3 DNA. D genes are given only for firm matches. Not every row has a clone size; where given, it reads once, few, many or a size class.

TRBV5-1	TRBJ2-7	-	-	CASSLEGIEQYF	TGCGCCAGCAGCTTGGAAGGAATCGAGCAGTACTTC
TRBV5-1	TRBJ2-5	-	TRBD2	CASSLGGGRVAKTQYF	TGCGCCAGCAGCTTGGGAGGCGGGAGAGTGGCAAAGACCCAGTACTTC
TRBV6-5	TRBJ1-2	-	TRBD1	CASSYSGTAVYGYTF	TGTGCCAGCAGTTACTCGGGGACAGCAGTCTATGGCTACACCTTC
TRBV19	TRBJ2-5	-	-	CASSIEPGSETQYF	TGTGCCAGTAGTATCGAACCAGGGTCGGAGACCCAGTACTTC
TRBV6-6	TRBJ2-7	-	TRBD1	CASSYLGTVYEQYF	TGTGCCAGCAGTTACCTAGGGACAGTCTACGAGCAGTACTTC
TRBV13	TRBJ1-5	-	TRBD1	CASSPQGENQPQHF	TGTGCCAGCAGCCCACAGGGGGAGAATCAGCCCCAGCATTTT
TRBV29-1	TRBJ1-2	-	-	CSVSTTGKTYGYTF	TGCAGCGTTTCTACCACAGGGAAGACCTATGGCTACACCTTC
TRBV27	TRBJ2-7	-	TRBD1	CASSIGQGGDEQYF	TGTGCCAGCAGTATAGGACAGGGGGGAGACGAGCAGTACTTC
TRBV29-1	TRBJ2-3	-	TRBD1	CSVSGQGGTDTQYF	TGCAGCGTTTCTGGACAGGGGGGAACAGATACGCAGTATTTT
TRBV5-1	TRBJ1-2	-	-	CASSPERTADYYGYTF	TGCGCCAGCAGCCCCGAAAGGACTGCGGACTACTATGGCTACACCTTC
TRBV30	TRBJ1-6	-	-	CAWKEKRPGNSPLHF	TGTGCCTGGAAGGAAAAGCGGCCCGGCAATTCACCCCTCCACTTT
TRBV27	TRBJ1-1	few	TRBD1	CASSILGQGLVTEAFF	TGTGCCAGCAGTATACTAGGACAGGGCCTGGTCACTGAAGCTTTCTTT
TRBV5-1	TRBJ2-2	-	-	CASSLVPGPGELFF	TGCGCCAGCAGCTTGGTTCCGGGACCCGGGGAGCTGTTTTTT
TRBV27	TRBJ2-7	-	TRBD1	CASSLTGTEPYEQYF	TGTGCCAGCAGTTTAACCGGGACAGAACCCTACGAGCAGTACTTC
TRBV7-3	TRBJ2-7	-	TRBD1	CASSSRGTGLGYEQYF	TGTGCCAGCAGCTCCCGGGGGACAGGGCTGGGCTACGAGCAGTACTTC
TRBV5-4	TRBJ1-3	-	TRBD1	CASSGDSSGNTIYF	TGTGCCAGCAGTGGGGACAGCTCTGGAAACACCATATATTTT
TRBV4-1	TRBJ1-5	few	TRBD1	CASSRGTGPNQPQHF	TGCGCCAGCAGCCGGGGGACAGGGCCCAATCAGCCCCAGCATTTT
TRBV7-6	TRBJ1-1	-	-	CASTRGGQNTEAFF	TGTGCCAGCACCCGGGGGGGGCAGAACACTGAAGCTTTCTTT
TRBV2	TRBJ2-5	-	TRBD1	CASSVQGALRETQYF	TGTGCCAGCAGTGTACAGGGGGCGCTTCGAGAGACCCAGTACTTC
TRBV7-8	TRBJ1-5	few	-	CASSSRDIGLPYSNQPQHF	TGTGCCAGCAGCTCCCGGGACATCGGACTTCCTTATAGCAATCAGCCCCAGCATTTT
TRBV11-2	TRBJ1-2	-	-	CASSPEPLSKASDYGYTF	TGTGCCAGCAGCCCCGAACCCCTCTCTAAAGCCTCTGACTATGGCTACACCTTC
TRBV7-7	TRBJ2-2	-	TRBD2	CASSPGLAGTGELFF	TGTGCTAGCAGCCCCGGACTAGCGGGTACCGGGGAGCTGTTTTTT
TRBV7-2	TRBJ2-6	-	-	CASSPNSGETGANVLTF	TGTGCCAGCAGCCCGAATTCGGGCGAGACTGGGGCCAACGTCCTGACTTTC
TRBV19	TRBJ1-2	-	-	CASSMHSPQGDYGYTF	TGTGCCAGTAGTATGCACAGCCCCCAAGGAGACTATGGCTACACCTTC
TRBV5-1	TRBJ2-7	-	-	CASSFETGFSYEQYF	TGCGCCAGCAGCTTTGAAACGGGTTTCTCCTACGAGCAGTACTTC
TRBV4-1	TRBJ1-5	-	TRBD1	CASSHAQWDRDQPQHF	TGCGCCAGCAGCCACGCCCAATGGGACAGGGATCAGCCCCAGCATTTT
TRBV29-1	TRBJ2-7	once	-	CSVVSGSGEQYF	TGCAGCGTTGTATCGGGGAGTGGCGAGCAGTACTTC
TRBV19	TRBJ2-4	-	-	CASSYGGPNIQYF	TGTGCCAGTAGTTACGGGGGCCCAAACATTCAGTACTTC
TRBV5-6	TRBJ2-7	-	-	CASSLGQMSSYEQYF	TGTGCCAGCAGCTTGGGTCAGATGAGCTCCTACGAGCAGTACTTC
TRBV5-1	TRBJ1-1	few	-	CASSLAQGDLGAFF	TGCGCCAGCAGCTTGGCGCAGGGTGATTTAGGAGCTTTCTTT
TRBV5-1	TRBJ2-5	few	TRBD2	CASRDGRGLGTQYF	TGCGCCAGCAGAGACGGGAGGGGCCTAGGGACCCAGTACTTC
TRBV7-7	TRBJ2-3	-	-	CASSSGLSTDTQYF	TGTGCTAGCAGCTCGGGGTTAAGCACAGATACGCAGTATTTT
TRBV6-1	TRBJ1-4	-	-	CASSERVVRLPATNEKLFF	TGTGCCAGCAGTGAAAGGGTTGTGAGGTTACCTGCAACTAATGAAAAACTGTTTTTT
TRBV18	TRBJ1-5	-	-	CASSTFDGLGGVSQPQHF	TGTGCCAGCTCAACATTTGACGGATTGGGAGGGGTAAGTCAGCCCCAGCATTTT
TRBV7-3	TRBJ2-1	-	TRBD2	CASRRTSGSNEQFF	TGTGCCAGCAGACGCACTAGCGGGAGCAATGAGCAGTTCTTC
TRBV11-2	TRBJ2-2	few	-	CASSLRGRQENTGELFF	TGTGCCAGCAGCTTACGTGGACGACAGGAAAACACCGGGGAGCTGTTTTTT